The 5 T cell receptor beta chains presented below share a single source sample, sequenced in a study of blood T cell repertoires in COVID-19. Assay: immunoSEQ multiplex PCR; the TCRdb copy retains only in-frame clones and omits some. Altogether about 110,000 clones are present, 88% being singletons, with the ten largest covering roughly 2.3%. Material for sequencing was peripheral blood. The receptors originated from a human donor in a cohort sampled during active COVID-19.

The V gene is TRBV5-6, the J gene TRBJ1-2, with TRBD1 identical over 10 bases. CDR1 is SGHDT and CDR2 is YYEEEE in the germline V gene. The CDR3 loop spans 13 amino acids. V gave up 4 bases and J gave up 5 bases; unmatched junction bases: 2. The CDR3 bases are TGTGCCAGCAGCGGGACAGGGGCATATGGCTACACCTTC. The encoded protein is CASSGTGAYGYTF.

The J gene is TRBJ1-2, the V gene TRBV6-5; tentative D call: TRBD1 (6 bases). The germline V gene has CDR1 MNHEY and CDR2 SVGAGI. This CDR3 has 13 amino acids. Trimming stripped 0 bases from V and 8 bases from J, with 10 bases between. The CDR3 protein is CASSYSGQFGYTF. CDR3 nucleotides: TGTGCCAGCAGTTACTCTGGACAGTTCGGCTACACCTTC.

The chain combines TRBV18 with TRBJ1-2; a possible D gene is TRBD1 (6 bases). This CDR3 has 12 residues. Trimming left V 3 bases short and J 8 bases short, with 10 bases between. From germline, CDR1 is KGHSH and CDR2 LQKENI. The CDR3 here is CASSPIGGGYTF. The CDR3 bases are TGTGCCAGCTCACCGATAGGGGGAGGCTACACCTTC. Full variable domain (missing parts from reference TRBV18 and TRBJ1-2): NAGVMQNPRHLVRRRGQEARLRCSPMKGHSHVYWYRQLPEEGLKFMVYLQKENIIDESGMPKERFSAEFPKEGPSILRIQQVVRGDSAAYFCASSPIGGGYTFGSGTRLTVV.

The chain recombines TRBV7-8 with TRBJ1-3; 8 bases fit TRBD1. CDR3 size: 16 residues. The V gene's germline CDR1 is SGHVS and CDR2 FQNEAQ. After removal of 3 bases from V and 5 bases from J, the junction contained 9 bases not matched to a gene. The CDR3 loop reads CASSFIGSGGRNTIYF. The CDR3, as DNA: TGTGCCAGCAGCTTTATTGGTTCAGGGGGCCGAAACACCATATATTTT.

Details on this clone: Distinct nucleotide sequences in the sample also encode this CDR3. This chain uses TRBV6-1 with TRBJ2-3; TRBD1 is a possible D gene (6 bases). V lost 1 base and J lost 2, with 10 bases in between. Looked up from germline, CDR1 is MNHNS and CDR2 is SASEGT. This CDR3 is built from 15 residues. The CDR3 reads CASSEGTAYTDTQYF. The CDR3 nucleotides are TGTGCCAGCAGTGAAGGGACAGCCTACACAGATACGCAGTATTTT.